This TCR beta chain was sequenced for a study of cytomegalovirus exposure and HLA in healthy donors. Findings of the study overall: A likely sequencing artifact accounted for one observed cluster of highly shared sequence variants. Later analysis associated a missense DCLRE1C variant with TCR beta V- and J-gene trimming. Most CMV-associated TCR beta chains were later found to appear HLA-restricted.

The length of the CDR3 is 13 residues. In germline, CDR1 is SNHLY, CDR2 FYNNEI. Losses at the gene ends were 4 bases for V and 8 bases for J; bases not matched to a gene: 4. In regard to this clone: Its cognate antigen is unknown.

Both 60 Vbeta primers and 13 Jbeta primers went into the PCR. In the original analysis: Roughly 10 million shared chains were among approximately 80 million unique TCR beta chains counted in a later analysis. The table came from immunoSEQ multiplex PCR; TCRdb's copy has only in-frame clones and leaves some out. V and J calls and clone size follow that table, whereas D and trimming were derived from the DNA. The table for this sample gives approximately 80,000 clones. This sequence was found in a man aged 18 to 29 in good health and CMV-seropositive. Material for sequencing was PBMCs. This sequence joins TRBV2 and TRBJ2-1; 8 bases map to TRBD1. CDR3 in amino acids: CASSGQGRDEQFF. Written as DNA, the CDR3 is TGTGCCAGCAGTGGACAGGGGCGCGATGAGCAGTTCTTC.